Given below is one T cell receptor (beta chain) in context. Its antigen is unidentified. The data derive from a study of PD-1 blockade in classical Hodgkin lymphoma. CDR3 size: 14 residues. The germline gives CDR1 WNHNN, CDR2 SYGVQD (reference sequence). V was cut by 2 bases and J by 3 bases, with 8 bases left in between. Study-wide points: Newly diagnosed patients reportedly had lower baseline TCR diversity than healthy donors. Factors driving the repertoire differences, possibly disease activity or prior therapy, remain undefined.

Profiled with immunoSEQ multiplex PCR; TCRdb holds only in-frame clones, not every one. The sample contains 15,000 or so clones, 84% of which appear only once. Time point defined: newly diagnosed, previously untreated cHL patient sample. This chain connects TRBV10-1 to TRBJ2-1; D is unclear. Material for sequencing was peripheral blood mononuclear cells (PBMCs). The TCR was taken from a human donor with classical Hodgkin lymphoma. The CDR3 DNA follows: TGCGCCAGCAGTGAGGGCGGATACTACAATGAGCAGTTCTTC. Translated, it gives CASSEGGYYNEQFF.